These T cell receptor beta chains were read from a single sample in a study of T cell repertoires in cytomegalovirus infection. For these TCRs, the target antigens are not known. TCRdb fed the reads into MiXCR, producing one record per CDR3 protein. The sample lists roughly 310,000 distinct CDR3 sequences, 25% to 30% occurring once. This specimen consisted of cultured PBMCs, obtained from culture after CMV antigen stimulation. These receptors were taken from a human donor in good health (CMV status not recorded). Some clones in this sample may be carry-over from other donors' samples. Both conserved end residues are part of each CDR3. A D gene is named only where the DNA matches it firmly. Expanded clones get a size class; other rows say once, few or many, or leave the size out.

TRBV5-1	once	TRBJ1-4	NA	TGCGCCAGCAGCAAGGACAGAGGCGAAAAACTGTTTTTT	CASSKDRGEKLFF
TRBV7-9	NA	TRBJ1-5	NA	TGTGCCAGCAGCTTAGTTGGGTTTCAGCCCCAGCGTTTT	CASSLVGFQPQRF
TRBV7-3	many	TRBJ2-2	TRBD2	TGTGCCAGCAGCCCCCTACTCACCGCTAGCGGGAGGGCCTGGGTCACCGGGGAGCTGTTTTTT	CASSPLLTASGRAWVTGELFF
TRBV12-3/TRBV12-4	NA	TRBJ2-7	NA	TGTGCCAGCAGTTTAATGAGGGGGGGCGACGAGCAGTACTTC	CASSLMRGGDEQYF
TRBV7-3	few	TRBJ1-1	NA	TGTGCCAGCAGCTTACAGGCCTCGAACACTGAAGCTTTCTTT	CASSLQASNTEAFF
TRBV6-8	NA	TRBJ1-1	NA	TGTGCCAGCAGTTCACGGACCTTAGGCTTTTTAACTGAAGCTTTCTTT	CASSSRTLGFLTEAFF
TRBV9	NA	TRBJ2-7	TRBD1	TGTGCCAGCAGCGTAGAAGGACAGGGGCTCGGGGAGCAGTACTTC	CASSVEGQGLGEQYF
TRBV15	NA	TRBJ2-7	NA	TGTGCCACCAGCAGAGATTTGTCGAAGCGGGCCTCTAACGAGCAGTACTTC	CATSRDLSKRASNEQYF
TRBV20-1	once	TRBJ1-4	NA	TGCAGTGCTAGGTCGGAAAATGAAAAACTGTTTTTT	CSARSENEKLFF
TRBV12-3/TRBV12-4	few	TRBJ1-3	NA	TGTGCCAGCAGTTCAAGAAGACCAGGGGAACTAAGAAACACCATATATTTT	CASSSRRPGELRNTIYF
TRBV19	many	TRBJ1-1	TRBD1	TGTGCCAGTAGTCCGCGGACAGGGGTGAACACTGAAGCTTTCTTT	CASSPRTGVNTEAFF
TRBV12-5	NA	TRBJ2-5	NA	TGTGCTAGTGGTTTGGCGGGGGGCGAGACCCAGTACTTC	CASGLAGGETQYF
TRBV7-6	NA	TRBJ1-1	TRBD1	TGTGCCAGCACCTCGACAGGGTTAAACACTGAAGCTTTCTTT	CASTSTGLNTEAFF
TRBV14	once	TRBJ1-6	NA	TGTGCCAGCAGCTCTGTCGTAGTCGGGGGAACACCCCTCCACTTT	CASSSVVVGGTPLHF
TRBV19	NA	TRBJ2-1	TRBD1	TGTGCCAGTAGTGCCCAGGGGGTCTCAGGGAATGAGCAGTTCTTC	CASSAQGVSGNEQFF
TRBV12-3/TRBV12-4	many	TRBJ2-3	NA	TGTGCCAGCAGTCCCCACCCGGGAACAGGCGTCCCCCATCCGCAGTATTTT	CASSPHPGTGVPHPQYF
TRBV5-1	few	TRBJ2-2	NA	TGCGCCAGCAGCCCGAATTTCAACACGAACACCGGGGAGCTGTTTTTT	CASSPNFNTNTGELFF
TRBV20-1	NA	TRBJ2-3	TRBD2	TGCAGTGCCGACCCCAGGGCTAGCGGTAATGAAGATACGCAGTATTTT	CSADPRASGNEDTQYF
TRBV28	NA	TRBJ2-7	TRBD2	TGTGCCAGCAGTTCCTGGACTAGCGGGATCCCGTTCTCCTACGAGCAGTACTTC	CASSSWTSGIPFSYEQYF
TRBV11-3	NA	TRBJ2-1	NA	TGTGCCAGCAGCAAGAGCCCGAGCTTGGACTCCTACAATGAGCAGTTCTTC	CASSKSPSLDSYNEQFF
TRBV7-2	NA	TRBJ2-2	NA	TGTGCCAGCACCCTTTACGGGAACACCGGGGAGCTGTTTTTT	CASTLYGNTGELFF
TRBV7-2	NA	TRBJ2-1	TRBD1	TGTGCCAGCAGCCGTGACAGGGTCACCCAGTTCTTC	CASSRDRVTQFF
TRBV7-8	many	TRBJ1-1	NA	TGTGCCAGCAGCTTAGGCCCTGGTGGACGAGCTTTCTTT	CASSLGPGGRAFF
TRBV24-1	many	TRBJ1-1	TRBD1	TGTGCCACCAGTGCTGGGACAGGGATCGAAGCTTTCTTT	CATSAGTGIEAFF
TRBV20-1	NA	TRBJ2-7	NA	TGCAGTGCTAGAGATGGTACAGGGTTTGTTCACGAGCAGTACTTC	CSARDGTGFVHEQYF
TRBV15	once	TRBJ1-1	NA	TGTGCCACCAGCAGAGATTTGTCTCTGAACACTGAAGCTTTCTTT	CATSRDLSLNTEAFF
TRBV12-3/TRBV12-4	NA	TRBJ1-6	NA	TGTGCCAGCAGCCGTAGGGCGGGGAATTCACCCCTCCACTTT	CASSRRAGNSPLHF
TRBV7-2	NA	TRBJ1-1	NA	TGTGCCAGCAGCTTCCCAGGGGTTCGGGCTTTCTTT	CASSFPGVRAFF
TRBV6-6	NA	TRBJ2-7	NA	TGTGCCAGCAGTCTCTCATACCCATCCGAGCAGTACTTC	CASSLSYPSEQYF
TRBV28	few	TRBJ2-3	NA	TGTGCCAGCTCGGCGGTCGATAATACGCAGTATTTT	CASSAVDNTQYF
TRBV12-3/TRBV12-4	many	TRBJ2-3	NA	TGTGCCAGCAGCTCCGCAATGACAGTTAACGCGCAGTATTTT	CASSSAMTVNAQYF
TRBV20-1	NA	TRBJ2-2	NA	TGCAGTGCTAGAGACCTAGCGAACACCGGGGAGCTGTTTTTT	CSARDLANTGELFF
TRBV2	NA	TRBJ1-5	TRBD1	TGTGCCAGCAGCCGGGACAGAGCTTATAGCAATCAGCCCCAGCATTTT	CASSRDRAYSNQPQHF
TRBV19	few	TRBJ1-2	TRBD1	TGTGCCAGTATCCGGGACAGGGACCACTATGGCTACACCTTC	CASIRDRDHYGYTF
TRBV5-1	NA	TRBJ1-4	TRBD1	TGCGCCAGCAGCTTGGGGATCGGGACAGGGGCCGAAAAACTGTTTTTT	CASSLGIGTGAEKLFF
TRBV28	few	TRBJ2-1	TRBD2	TGTGCCAGCAGTCCTGCGGGAGGGAGGGGGTTCTTC	CASSPAGGRGFF
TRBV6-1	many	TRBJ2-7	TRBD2	TGTGCCAGCAGTTCCCTTAGCGGGGGGGCCGAAGAGCAGTACTTC	CASSSLSGGAEEQYF